The present TCR beta chain was sequenced within a study of cytotoxic CD8 clonotypes in ibrutinib-treated CLL (dated by TCRdb to about 2021). At the level of the whole study: The cohort included about 15 treatment-naive and roughly 10 relapsed/refractory patients; some 18 were IGHV unmutated. Response samples were taken after a median of about a year on treatment, ranging from roughly 6 to 36 months. Of the 80 to 95 participants in the trial, 26 had longitudinal samples available. Responses were partial in some 24 patients and complete in 2; after median 68 months follow-up, about 14 stayed in remission and about twelve progressed. On average, each sample had approximately 250,000 productive templates and tens of thousands of productive rearrangements. Patients were still on ibrutinib when every remission and progressive disease sample was collected. Cryopreserved peripheral blood mononuclear cells were collected at three points: before therapy, at response, and at either sustained remission or disease progression.

The paper's findings and limits, for the study overall: Sustained-remission and progressing patients did not have matched sampling times, and lymph node repertoires were not examined. Clonality rose at ibrutinib response, remained stable during sustained remission, and dropped back toward baseline at progression. Public clonotypes were rare and either contracted or stayed stable during treatment, and the rise in clonality at ibrutinib response reflected the expansion of private clonotypes. Baseline clonality was found to be higher than that of age-matched healthy donors and was strongly correlated with circulating CD8+ T-cell counts.

A MiSeq instrument was used for deep resolution sequencing, which targeted depths ranging from 1 in 1 million up to 1 in 200,000 T cells, with coverage averaging 10x for each clonotype. The immunoSEQ hsTCRB Kit was used to generate the TCR beta libraries. Under the source paper's analysis protocol: ImmunoSEQ Data Assistant and ImmunoSEQ Analyzer were used for data analysis, and V, D and J genes were assigned according to IMGT definitions. Clonality, which ranges from 0 to 1, was calculated as one minus the normalized Shannon entropy of productive rearrangement frequencies. Public clonotype analysis was restricted to overrepresented clonotypes comprising at least 0.05% of each patient's repertoire. Approximately 12 age-matched healthy donor repertoires from immuneACCESS were used as controls for clonality. TCRdb stores this immuneACCESS table with in-frame sequences only. Part of the clones is absent; in the studies checked, under half of the shortfall reflects unresolved V genes, and no reason is known for the rest. D and trimming were read from the DNA, whereas the V and J calls and clone size are those reported in that table. The sample has 150,000 to 200,000 clones on record, 70% to 90% of them singletons. 3% of the sample is held by the ten biggest clonotypes.

In the paper's terms, the time point label means: progressive disease on ibrutinib. For TCR beta library preparation, roughly 2 micrograms of genomic DNA were extracted from the cryopreserved PBMCs. Longitudinal blood samples from CLL patients receiving ibrutinib monotherapy were subjected to high-throughput TCR beta sequencing. The patients took part in an open-label, single-center phase 2 trial of ibrutinib monotherapy. V is trimmed back by 6 bases and J by 8 bases, and the junction contains 8 bases that no gene match accounts for. Inclusive of the bounding cysteine and phenylalanine, the CDR3 is 14 residues long. This entry keeps only the CDR3 DNA: 42 bases, framed from base 1. The germline V gene yields MNHNS for CDR1 and SASEGT for CDR2. This clone was observed a few times. Its antigen remains undetermined. Base qualities are not provided; no much larger clone lies one nucleotide away.

The sequence was obtained from a human donor with chronic lymphocytic leukemia. The sequencing here drew on PBMCs, taken at disease progression, from a patient treated with ibrutinib. Recombination connected TRBV6-1 to TRBJ2-3, and 10 junction bases match TRBD1. The bases read TGTGCCAGCAGGAGGGACAGGGGTGGTGGTACGCAGTATTTT. It is translated as CASRRDRGGGTQYF.